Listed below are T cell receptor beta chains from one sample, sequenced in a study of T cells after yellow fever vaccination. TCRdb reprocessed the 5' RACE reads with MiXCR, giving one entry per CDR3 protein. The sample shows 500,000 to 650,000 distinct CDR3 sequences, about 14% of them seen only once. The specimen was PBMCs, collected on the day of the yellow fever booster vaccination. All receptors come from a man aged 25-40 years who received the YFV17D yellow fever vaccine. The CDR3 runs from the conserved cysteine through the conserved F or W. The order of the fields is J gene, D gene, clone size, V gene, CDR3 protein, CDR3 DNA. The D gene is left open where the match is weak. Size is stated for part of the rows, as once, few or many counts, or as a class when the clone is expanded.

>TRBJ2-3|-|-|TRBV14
CASSQGGTHTDTQYF
TGTGCCAGCAGCCAAGGGGGGACACACACAGATACGCAGTATTTT
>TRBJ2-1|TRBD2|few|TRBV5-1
CASSLPTSGSSSYNEQFF
TGCGCCAGCAGCCTACCGACTAGCGGGAGTAGCTCCTACAATGAGCAGTTCTTC
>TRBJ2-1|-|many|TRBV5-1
CASSFAPFSYNEQFF
TGCGCCAGCAGCTTCGCTCCCTTCTCCTACAATGAGCAGTTCTTC
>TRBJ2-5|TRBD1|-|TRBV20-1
CSALTYRGRGETQYF
TGCAGTGCTCTCACCTACAGGGGGCGAGGGGAGACCCAGTACTTC
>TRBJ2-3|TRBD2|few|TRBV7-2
CASSKLADLTDTQYF
TGTGCCAGCAGCAAACTAGCGGACCTCACAGATACGCAGTATTTT
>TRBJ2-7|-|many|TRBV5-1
CASSLSTDYEQYF
TGCGCCAGCAGCTTGTCCACAGACTACGAGCAGTACTTC
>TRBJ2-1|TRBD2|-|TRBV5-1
CASSSTSGRVDEQFF
TGCGCCAGCAGCTCGACTAGCGGGAGGGTAGATGAGCAGTTCTTC
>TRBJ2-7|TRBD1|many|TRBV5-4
CASSRSGTGGREQYF
TGTGCCAGCAGTCGCTCCGGGACAGGGGGCCGCGAGCAGTACTTC
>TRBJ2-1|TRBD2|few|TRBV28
CASSRLAGAYEQFF
TGTGCCAGCAGTAGACTAGCGGGAGCCTATGAGCAGTTCTTC
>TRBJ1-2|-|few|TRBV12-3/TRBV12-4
CASSVGTDYGYTF
TGTGCCAGCAGTGTCGGGACGGACTATGGCTACACCTTC
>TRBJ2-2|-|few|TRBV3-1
CASSRQTGELFF
TGTGCCAGCAGCCGACAAACCGGGGAGCTGTTTTTT
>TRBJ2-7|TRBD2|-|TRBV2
CASSAGLALSGEQYF
TGTGCCAGCAGTGCAGGACTAGCGTTGTCGGGAGAGCAGTACTTC
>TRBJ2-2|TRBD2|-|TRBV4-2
CASSQENSGRAGELFF
TGTGCCAGCAGCCAAGAGAATAGCGGGAGAGCCGGGGAGCTGTTTTTT
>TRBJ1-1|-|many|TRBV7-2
CASSLGGRGAEAFF
TGTGCCAGCAGCTTAGGGGGGCGCGGCGCTGAAGCTTTCTTT
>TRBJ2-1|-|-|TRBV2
CASSAGPNEQFF
TGTGCCAGCAGTGCCGGCCCCAATGAGCAGTTCTTC
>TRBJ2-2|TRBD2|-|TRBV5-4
CATRTSGRGITGELFF
TGTGCCACAAGGACTAGCGGGAGAGGGATCACCGGGGAGCTGTTTTTT
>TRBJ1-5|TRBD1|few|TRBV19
CASSRTGGPLLVNQPQHF
TGTGCCAGTAGCCGTACAGGGGGCCCTTTGTTGGTCAATCAGCCCCAGCATTTT
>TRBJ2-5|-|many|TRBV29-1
CSGAGGQETQYF
TGCAGCGGAGCAGGGGGGCAAGAGACCCAGTACTTC
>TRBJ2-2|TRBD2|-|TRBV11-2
CASSRGGSHGELFF
TGTGCCAGCAGCCGAGGCGGGAGTCACGGGGAGCTGTTTTTT
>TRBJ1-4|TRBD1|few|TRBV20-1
CSATGTGAEKLFF
TGCAGTGCTACCGGGACAGGGGCTGAAAAACTGTTTTTT
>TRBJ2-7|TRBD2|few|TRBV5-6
CASSFRTSGYEQYF
TGTGCCAGCAGCTTTAGGACTAGCGGTTACGAGCAGTACTTC
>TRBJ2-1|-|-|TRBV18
CASSRAVTDNEQFF
TGTGCCAGCTCCAGAGCGGTAACAGACAATGAGCAGTTCTTC
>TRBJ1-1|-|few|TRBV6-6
CASSYPPDTEAFF
TGTGCCAGCAGTTACCCCCCGGACACTGAAGCTTTCTTT
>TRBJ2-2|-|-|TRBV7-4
CATCKDRGTENTGELFF
TGTGCCACCTGCAAGGATCGGGGGACAGAAAACACCGGGGAGCTGTTTTTT
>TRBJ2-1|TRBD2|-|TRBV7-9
CASSSLAGVRNEQFF
TGTGCCAGCAGCTCACTAGCGGGAGTCCGCAATGAGCAGTTCTTC
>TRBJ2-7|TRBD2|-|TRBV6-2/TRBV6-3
CASNKGTSAYEQYF
TGTGCCAGCAATAAAGGGACTAGCGCCTACGAGCAGTACTTC
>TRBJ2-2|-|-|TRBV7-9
CASSPRESFSGELFF
TGTGCCAGCAGCCCCCGTGAGAGTTTCTCCGGGGAGCTGTTTTTT
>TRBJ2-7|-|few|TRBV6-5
CASSYELGQQYF
TGTGCCAGCAGTTATGAGTTGGGGCAGCAGTACTTC
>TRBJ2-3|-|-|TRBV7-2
CASSFSPEDTQYF
TGTGCCAGCAGCTTCAGCCCGGAAGATACGCAGTATTTT
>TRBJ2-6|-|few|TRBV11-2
CASSHAYSRVLTF
TGTGCCAGCAGCCATGCATATAGTCGCGTCCTGACTTTC
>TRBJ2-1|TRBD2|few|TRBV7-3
CASSPQTSENEQFF
TGTGCCAGCAGCCCCCAGACTAGCGAGAATGAGCAGTTCTTC